The 26 T cell receptor beta chains below were found in one sample sequenced in a study of control samples from healthy donors and cancer patients. Profiled with immunoSEQ multiplex PCR; TCRdb holds only in-frame clones, not every one. The sample shows roughly 88,000 clones, 91% of them seen only once. The sequenced material came from blood. The source is a man between 45 and 60 years old in good health.

This rearrangement joins TRBV7-9 to TRBJ1-3; D not certain. Germline V gene sequence: CDR1 SEHNR, CDR2 FQNEAQ (reference sequence). This CDR3 has 13 amino acids. V was cut by 3 bases and J by 4 bases, with 7 bases left in between. CDR3 protein: CASSFFRGNTIYF. For the CDR3, the DNA is TGTGCCAGCAGCTTTTTCAGGGGAAACACCATATATTTT.

The chain combines TRBV14 with TRBJ2-7; TRBD2 matches at 8 bases. This CDR3 is built from 15 residues. The germline V gene encodes CDR1 SGHDN and CDR2 FVKESK. Trimming took 0 bases from V and 2 from J; bases not matched to a gene: 3. CDR3 sequence reads: CASSQEGGGTYEQYF. Written as DNA, the CDR3 is TGTGCCAGCAGCCAAGAAGGCGGGGGGACCTACGAGCAGTACTTC.

The chain joins TRBV7-8 to TRBJ1-1; D uncertain. The CDR3 runs 14 residues. Germline V lookup: CDR1 SGHVS, CDR2 FQNEAQ. Between the trimmed V and J ends, which lost 3 bases and 1 base, there was a span of 9 bases. The CDR3 sequence: CASSFGFQNTEAFF. The CDR3 DNA is TGTGCCAGCAGCTTTGGGTTTCAGAACACTGAAGCTTTCTTT. Looking up the rest from reference TRBV7-8 and TRBJ1-1 gives the full variable domain: GAGVSQSPRYKVAKRGQDVALRCDPISGHVSLFWYQQALGQGPEFLTYFQNEAQLDKSGLPSDRFFAERPEGSVSTLKIQRTQQEDSAVYLCASSFGFQNTEAFFGQGTRLTVV.

This clone was observed a single time. The rearrangement joins TRBV6-6 to TRBJ1-2; no clear D. CDR3 length: 11 amino acids. Trimming pared 8 bases from V and 6 bases from J, leaving 10 bases between. The V gene's germline CDR1 is MNHNY and CDR2 SVGAGI (reference sequence). The CDR3 region has the DNA TGTGCCAGCTCTCCGCAGAATGGCTACACCTTC. Protein sequence: CASSPQNGYTF.

The gene calls are TRBV5-4 and TRBJ1-6; TRBD1 is a possible D gene (5 bases). Per the germline V gene, CDR1 is SGHNT and CDR2 is YYREEE (reference sequence). The germline V and J ends were trimmed by 0 bases and 10 bases, with 11 bases remaining between them. CDR3 length: 14 residues. CDR3 bases: TGTGCCAGCAGCTTGGGGCAGGGAAGCTCACCCCTCCACTTT. Translating gives CASSLGQGSSPLHF.

The J gene is TRBJ1-1, the V gene TRBV29-1; possibly TRBD1 for D (5 bases). The V gene's germline CDR1 is SQVTM and CDR2 ANQGSEA. The CDR3 length is 13 residues. The V end was cut by 7 bases, the J end by 4 bases, with 16 bases between. This CDR3 reads CSADEKGFTEAFF. Here the CDR3 DNA reads TGCAGCGCCGATGAAAAGGGGTTCACTGAAGCTTTCTTT.

The J gene is TRBJ1-2, the V gene TRBV6-5, with 10 bases aligning to TRBD1. The CDR3 loop spans 15 amino acids. Germline CDR1 and CDR2: MNHEY and SVGAGI. J was trimmed by 4 bases and V by 10 bases; bases with no gene match: 12. The CDR3 sequence: CATSGGGTGVYGYTF. The CDR3 DNA reads TGTGCCACCTCGGGAGGAGGGACAGGGGTCTATGGCTACACCTTC.

The chain is built from TRBV15 and TRBJ1-1; D gene ambiguous. CDR3 size: 12 residues. CDR1 and CDR2 (germline): LNHNV, YYDKDF (reference sequence). Trimming took 0 bases from V and 8 from J, leaving 7 bases between them. CDR3 protein: CATSRELGEAFF. The CDR3 nucleotides read TGTGCCACCAGCAGAGAGCTGGGGGAAGCTTTCTTT.

The V call is TRBV5-1, the J call TRBJ2-1; TRBD2 might be the D (6 bases). V was pared by 2 bases and J by 1 base, with 13 bases between. This CDR3 is 16 amino acids long. The germline gives CDR1 SGHRS, CDR2 YFSETQ. The CDR3 protein is CASSFLPGGSYNEQFF. In DNA, the CDR3 is TGCGCCAGCAGCTTCCTACCCGGGGGTTCCTACAATGAGCAGTTCTTC.

This clone was counted between two and nine times. The chain is built from TRBV19 and TRBJ1-5; unclear D gene. Germline assignment: CDR1 LNHDA and CDR2 SQIVND (reference sequence). The CDR3 has 12 residues. The V gene lost 7 bases and the J gene lost 7 bases, with 11 bases spanning the gap. CDR3 DNA: TGTGCCAGTAACCTAGAAGCCCAGCCCCAGCATTTT. This codes for CASNLEAQPQHF. Based on the CDR3 plus reference TRBV19 and TRBJ1-5, the full variable domain is DGGITQSPKYLFRKEGQNVTLSCEQNLNHDAMYWYRQDPGQGLRLIYYSQIVNDFQKGDIAEGYSVSREKKESFPLTVTSAQKNPTAFYLCASNLEAQPQHFGDGTRLSIL.

This chain connects TRBV18 to TRBJ2-2; D not resolved. This CDR3 spans 12 amino acids. Trimming took off 1 base at V and 6 bases at J, with 3 bases between the two ends. Germline assignment: CDR1 KGHSH and CDR2 LQKENI. CDR3 sequence reads: CASSPQAGELFF. CDR3 DNA sequence: TGTGCCAGCTCACCACAGGCCGGGGAGCTGTTTTTT.

The chain links TRBV18 to TRBJ1-5, with D possibly TRBD1 on 5 matching bases. Germline values: CDR1 KGHSH, CDR2 LQKENI. The CDR3 loop spans 13 amino acids. The germline V and J ends were trimmed by 3 bases and 5 bases, with 8 bases remaining between them. CDR3 sequence (DNA): TGTGCCAGCTCACCTCAGGGTTATCAGCCCCAGCATTTT. Translating it yields CASSPQGYQPQHF. The full variable domain, rest sourced from reference TRBV18 and TRBJ1-5, is NAGVMQNPRHLVRRRGQEARLRCSPMKGHSHVYWYRQLPEEGLKFMVYLQKENIIDESGMPKERFSAEFPKEGPSILRIQQVVRGDSAAYFCASSPQGYQPQHFGDGTRLSIL.

This clone was found a few times. J is TRBJ1-1 and V is TRBV25-1; D gene ambiguous. V shed 6 bases and J shed 3 bases, with 8 bases lying between them. CDR1 is MGHDK, CDR2 SYGVNS, per germline. The CDR3 has 12 residues. Written as DNA, the CDR3 is TGTGCCAGCAGCCCGACGGACACTGAAGCTTTCTTT. It specifies CASSPTDTEAFF.

V usage is TRBV9 and J usage is TRBJ1-3; 9 bases are a match to TRBD1. This CDR3 region has 15 residues. With 3 bases clipped from V and 6 bases from J, the junction kept 7 bases outside the gene matches. The germline V gene encodes CDR1 SGDLS and CDR2 YYNGEE. The CDR3 DNA reads as TGTGCCAGCAGCGCTAGAAGGACAGGGGAAAACACCATATATTTT. This translates into CASSARRTGENTIYF. Based on the CDR3 plus reference TRBV9 and TRBJ1-3, the full variable domain is DSGVTQTPKHLITATGQRVTLRCSPRSGDLSVYWYQQSLDQGLQFLIQYYNGEERAKGNILERFSAQQFPDLHSELNLSSLELGDSALYFCASSARRTGENTIYFGEGSWLTVV.

This clone was seen only once. The chain uses TRBV18 and TRBJ1-4; D possibly corresponds to TRBD1 (6 bases). This CDR3 contains 17 residues. V was shortened by 3 bases and J by 0 bases, with 14 bases between the two germline ends. Per the germline V gene, CDR1 is KGHSH and CDR2 is LQKENI. Written as DNA, the CDR3 is TGTGCCAGCTCACCCCCCGGACAGAGTGCAACTAATGAAAAACTGTTTTTT. It codes for CASSPPGQSATNEKLFF.

This chain uses TRBV20-1 with TRBJ2-3; TRBD2 matches 8 bases. CDR3 size: 11 residues. V dropped 6 bases and J dropped 4; count of bases not matched to a gene: 0. Germline V gives CDR1 DFQATT, CDR2 SNEGSKA (reference sequence). The CDR3 DNA is TGCAGTGCCGGGGGGGCAGATACGCAGTATTTT. Amino acid sequence: CSAGGADTQYF.

The chain has TRBV7-8 and TRBJ1-6; no clear D. V lost 5 bases and J 10 bases, leaving 12 bases between the germline ends. CDR1 and CDR2 from the germline V gene are SGHVS and FQNEAQ. The CDR3 sequence is 13 residues long. DNA for the CDR3: TGTGCCAGCAGCCCGGACCGAAGATCACCCCTCCACTTT. This codes for CASSPDRRSPLHF.

A remark on this clone: Distinct nucleotide sequences in the sample also encode this CDR3. The chain combines TRBV15 with TRBJ2-6; no clear D. The CDR3 has 14 residues. V was pared by 0 bases and J by 2 bases, with 2 bases between. Germline assignment: CDR1 LNHNV and CDR2 YYDKDF (reference sequence). The CDR3 bases are TGTGCCACCAGCAGAGAGACTGGGGCCAACGTCCTGACTTTC. It encodes CATSRETGANVLTF.

V is TRBV6-1 and J is TRBJ2-3; no firm D call. CDR1 is MNHNS and CDR2 is SASEGT in the germline V gene. Trimming left V 4 bases short and J 0 bases short, with 8 bases between. The CDR3 is made up of 14 amino acids. CDR3 coding DNA: TGTGCCAGCAGTGTTCTAGGCAGCACAGATACGCAGTATTTT. Translation gives CASSVLGSTDTQYF.

V usage is TRBV6-5 and J usage is TRBJ2-3; possible D gene TRBD2, 7 bases. The CDR3 covers 16 residues. CDR1 is MNHEY, CDR2 SVGAGI, per germline. The V end lost 4 bases, the J end lost 6 bases, and 20 bases lay between the germline ends. The CDR3 region is CASSSRRGGASDTQYF. CDR3 nucleotide sequence: TGTGCCAGCAGTTCCCGAAGAGGGGGGGCATCGGATACGCAGTATTTT.

This chain links TRBV27 with TRBJ1-2; 9 nucleotides match TRBD1. Per germline, CDR1 MNHEY and CDR2 SMNVEV (reference sequence). V shed 5 bases and J 8 bases; nucleotides not matched to a gene: 30. This CDR3 has 21 residues. In DNA form, the CDR3 reads TGTGCCAGCAGTCCACGTCCGCCCATCCATCCACAGGGGGCCTTGGCTGTCGGCTACACCTTC. Its protein is CASSPRPPIHPQGALAVGYTF.

V and J are TRBV5-6 and TRBJ2-7, with a weak D call TRBD2 (6 bases). This CDR3 comprises 13 residues. Germline V gives CDR1 SGHDT, CDR2 YYEEEE. Trimming left V 4 bases short and J 6 bases short, with 14 bases between. CDR3 DNA sequence: TGTGCCAGCAGCCTGCGGGGTTCGGCCGAGCAGTACTTC. Translated: CASSLRGSAEQYF.

J is TRBJ2-7 and V is TRBV11-1; 11 nucleotides align to TRBD1. CDR3 length: 14 amino acids. The germline V gene has CDR1 SGHAT and CDR2 FQDESV (reference sequence). J was trimmed by 7 bases and V by 5 bases; bases with no gene match: 7. CDR3 in DNA: TGTGCCAGCAGCCAAGGGACAGGGGGACGAGAGCAGTACTTC. Translation gives CASSQGTGGREQYF.

This rearrangement joins TRBV27 to TRBJ2-1; D may match TRBD1 or TRBD2 (5 bases each). Germline V CDR1 and CDR2: MNHEY, SMNVEV (reference sequence). V was trimmed by 7 bases and J by 5 bases, leaving 12 bases between them. The CDR3 runs to 13 residues. The CDR3 nucleotides read TGTGCCAGCACCTCCGGGACCCACAATGAGCAGTTCTTC. It encodes CASTSGTHNEQFF.

The rearrangement uses TRBV3-1 (or the pseudogene TRBV3-2) and TRBJ2-2; possibly TRBD1 for D (6 bases). V was trimmed by 4 bases and J by 4 bases, leaving 16 bases between them. The CDR3 length is 16 residues. Germline lookup yields CDR1 LGHDT and CDR2 YNNKEL (reference sequence). DNA of the CDR3: TGTGCCAGCAGCCCACCGACCGGGACACCCACCGGGGAGCTGTTTTTT. Protein sequence: CASSPPTGTPTGELFF.

J is TRBJ1-3 and V is TRBV18; D is unclear. Trimming shortened V by 3 bases and J by 0 bases, and 15 bases separated the two germline ends. Germline CDR1 and CDR2: KGHSH and LQKENI. The CDR3 runs to 17 residues. In nucleotides, the CDR3 is TGTGCCAGCTCACCTCAAACTGCAGGCCGCTCTGGAAACACCATATATTTT. Translating gives CASSPQTAGRSGNTIYF.